This T cell receptor (beta chain) was found in a study of T cells in tuberculosis. Overall study results and limits: Selection depended on which cryopreserved specimens were available.

Assay: immunoSEQ multiplex PCR; the TCRdb copy retains only in-frame clones and omits some. This sample yields about 36,000 clones, of which about 93% are seen a single time; roughly 6.4% belongs to the top ten. The CDR3 runs 14 residues. V was clipped by 0 bases and J by 4 bases; unmatched bases: 3. Germline CDR1 and CDR2: SGHRS and YFSETQ. This clone was seen a handful of times. Its specificity is unknown. The sequenced sample consisted of PBMCs. The rearrangement links TRBV5-1 to TRBJ1-2; TRBD1 matches 7 bases. This TCR derives from a donor between 10 and 29 years old with latent tuberculosis or without tuberculosis infection. CDR3: CASSLVRGSYGYTF. In DNA, the CDR3 is TGCGCCAGCAGCTTGGTCAGGGGGTCCTATGGCTACACCTTC. The full variable domain, completed using reference TRBV5-1 and TRBJ1-2, is KAGVTQTPRYLIKTRGQQVTLSCSPISGHRSVSWYQQTPGQGLQFLFEYFSETQRNKGNFPGRFSGRQFSNSRSEMNVSTLELGDSALYLCASSLVRGSYGYTFGSGTRLTVV.